A single T cell receptor (beta chain) is shown here with its context. This clone was found a few times. Its antigen is not yet known. Base quality data are lacking; no much larger clone is found one base away. TCRbeta CDR3 regions were amplified from genomic DNA using the immunoSEQ Assay, a bias-controlled multiplex PCR. Per the original workflow: Nucleated cell counts per sample were estimated from amplification of reference gene primers within the assay. To quantify the absolute abundance of each unique TCRbeta CDR3 rearrangement, sequence reads were collapsed and filtered. For each sample, productive Simpson clonality was calculated by taking the square root of Simpson's diversity index across productive rearrangements. Entries here come from immuneACCESS through TCRdb and include only in-frame sequences with V and J called. Some clones fail to appear in such tables; in the studies checked, an unresolved V gene covers under half of the shortfall, and the cause of the remainder is unknown. V and J calls plus clone size are reproduced from that table; the DNA served to infer D and trimming. This sample comprises tens of thousands of clones, 65% to 90% of them detected only once. The ten largest clones represent around 6% of the sample.

The collaborating institutions used their own protocols to collect whole blood in K2EDTA tubes. For TCRbeta analysis, collaborators shipped samples as frozen whole blood, isolated PBMCs, or DNA extracted from either of those sample types. This record comes from a study of blood T cell repertoires in COVID-19 (dated by TCRdb to 2019 to 2021). At the level of the whole study: Samples from collaborators originated in the United States, Italy and Spain and spanned both the acute and convalescent phases of COVID-19. The material from the prospective study consisted of cDNA or gDNA derived from T cells, B-cell-depleted T cells, or PBMCs. Deeply sampled blood TCRbeta repertoires from subjects exposed to, actively infected with, or recovered from COVID-19 were included in the dataset. The repertoires were released in a freely available public database intended as a resource for research on the immune response to SARS-CoV-2. The samples were drawn from two sources: the first 160 participants of the ongoing ImmuneRACE study, and over 950 subjects contributed by 6 global collaborators. Sample metadata almost always included a de-identified subject ID, COVID-19 status, age in years and sex. Where HLA class I and class II types were available, the types were taken from metadata supplied by the sample provider, not from assay-based typing.

The CDR3 goes from the cysteine to the phenylalanine over 15 residues. The read is trimmed to its CDR3 DNA, 45 bases read in frame from base 1. The germline V gene (reference sequence) yields SGHNT for CDR1 and YYREEE for CDR2. Trimming leaves V shorter by 5 bases and J shorter by 0 bases, with the junction holding 6 bases beyond the gene matches. Points the paper makes about the study in general: The quantity of clinical and demographic metadata differed by source and by participant and was supplied without curation.

This sequence originates from a woman in her sixties or seventies with acute or convalescent COVID-19. Sequencing was carried out using peripheral blood. In this chain, TRBV5-4 is recombined with TRBJ1-1; 8 bases in the junction line up with TRBD1. The base sequence is TGTGCCAGCAGTCGAAGGGACAGGATGAACACTGAAGCTTTCTTT. This translates into CASSRRDRMNTEAFF.